This TCR beta chain is from a study of shared clonotypes between healthy human individuals. Method: immunoSEQ multiplex PCR; TCRdb's copy keeps in-frame clones and lacks some. The repertoire holds about 490,000 clones, with around 80% as singletons. This clonotype was obtained from a middle-aged woman in good health. Some clones in this sample may be carry-over from other donors' samples. The sequenced sample was PBMCs.

CDR3 amino acids: CASSLEESTDTQYF. The CDR3 DNA is TGTGCCAGCAGCTTGGAGGAAAGCACAGATACGCAGTATTTT. The gene calls are TRBV7-6 and TRBJ2-3, with a tentative D call TRBD2 (5 bases). CDR3 length: 14 residues. The germline V gene encodes CDR1 SGHVS and CDR2 FNYEAQ. The V end was cut by 3 bases, the J end by 0 bases, with 7 bases between.